The 10 T cell receptor beta chains listed next were all sequenced from one sample in a study of cytomegalovirus exposure and HLA in healthy donors. This table comes from immunoSEQ multiplex PCR, and its TCRdb copy is limited to in-frame clones, with some not included. The sample contains 150,000 to 200,000 clones, about 81% of which appear only once. Sequenced material: PBMCs. The receptors were sampled from a woman aged 25 to 45 in good health and CMV-seronegative.

This chain connects TRBV2 to TRBJ2-5, with TRBD2 matching over 8 bases. V dropped 8 bases and J dropped 4; count of bases not matched to a gene: 9. The CDR3 length is 14 residues. The germline V gene encodes CDR1 SNHLY and CDR2 FYNNEI. The CDR3 DNA is TGTGCCAGCGGTGTAGCGGGGCAGGCAGAGACCCAGTACTTC. Translated: CASGVAGQAETQYF.

The chain joins TRBV5-4 to TRBJ1-6, with D perhaps matching TRBD1 (5 bases). CDR3 length: 14 residues. Trimming removed 4 bases from V and 5 bases from J, with 10 bases in between. Germline V gene data show CDR1 as SGHNT and CDR2 as YYREEE (reference sequence). Written as DNA, the CDR3 is TGTGCCAGCAGCCCAGGGTGGCATAATTCACCCCTCCACTTT. This translates into CASSPGWHNSPLHF.

V and J are TRBV28 and TRBJ2-5; 10 bases align to TRBD1. The CDR3 runs 15 residues. Looked up from germline, CDR1 is MDHEN and CDR2 is SYDVKM. Trimming took 4 bases from V and 5 from J; bases not matched to a gene: 7. This CDR3 is CASSSRQGARETQYF. The CDR3 bases are TGTGCCAGCAGTTCAAGACAGGGGGCGCGGGAGACCCAGTACTTC.

This chain uses TRBV5-1 with TRBJ1-5, with D perhaps TRBD1 (5 bases). Between the trimmed V and J ends, which lost 4 bases and 6 bases, there was a span of 14 bases. CDR3 size: 14 residues. Looked up from germline, CDR1 is SGHRS and CDR2 is YFSETQ. The CDR3 DNA follows: TGCGCCAGCAGCCCGGGCGGGGCCGTTCAGCCCCAGCATTTT. Translating it yields CASSPGGAVQPQHF.

This clone was counted once. Sequence at one end of the junction differs from germline and may be a read error. This chain uses TRBV19 with TRBJ2-7; perhaps TRBD1 as D (5 bases). The CDR3 totals 13 residues. Germline V gives CDR1 LNHDA, CDR2 SQIVND (reference sequence). The CDR3 spells CASSIADSYEQYF. CDR3 DNA: TGTGCCAGTAGCATAGCTGACAGTTACGAGCAGTACTTC.

This chain links TRBV10-3 with TRBJ2-1; 11 nucleotides agree with TRBD2. The germline V gene encodes CDR1 ENHRY and CDR2 SYGVKD. Trimming at V came to 9 bases and at J to 6 bases, leaving 4 bases not matched to a gene. The CDR3 runs to 13 residues. The CDR3 nucleotides read TGTGCCATTGGGACTAGCGGAGGCAATGAGCAGTTCTTC. This sequence encodes CAIGTSGGNEQFF.

V and J are TRBV7-7 and TRBJ1-4; a possible D gene is TRBD1 (6 bases). The CDR3 covers 15 residues. Trimming removed 1 base from V and 5 bases from J, with 11 bases in between. Per germline, CDR1 SSHAT and CDR2 FNYEAQ (reference sequence). The CDR3 DNA reads as TGTGCCAGCAGCTTAGGAAGGGGGTCAAATGAAAAACTGTTTTTT. Translation: CASSLGRGSNEKLFF.

The chain couples TRBV6-5 to TRBJ1-2, with D tentatively TRBD1 (5 bases). V shed 1 base and J shed 3 bases, with 12 bases lying between them. Germline V lookup: CDR1 MNHEY, CDR2 SVGAGI. The CDR3 extends over 15 amino acids. CDR3 sequence reads: CASSYWGRADYGYTF. CDR3 DNA: TGTGCCAGCAGTTACTGGGGCAGGGCGGACTATGGCTACACCTTC.

The chain combines TRBV27 with TRBJ2-7; TRBD1 agrees at 8 bases. Trimming took 6 bases from V and 6 from J; bases not matched to a gene: 10. The CDR3 totals 14 residues. Germline CDR1 and CDR2: MNHEY and SMNVEV (reference sequence). The DNA of the CDR3 is TGTGCCAGCAGCGAGATGACAGGGGCGGCCGAGCAGTACTTC. Protein: CASSEMTGAAEQYF.

The chain has TRBV7-8 and TRBJ2-7; 8 bases match TRBD1. CDR3 length: 13 residues. Germline V gene sequence: CDR1 SGHVS, CDR2 FQNEAQ. Trimming removed 4 bases from V and 3 bases from J; junction bases left unmatched: 2. In nucleotides, the CDR3 is TGTGCCAGCAGCTCGACAGGGGTCTACGAGCAGTACTTC. It codes for CASSSTGVYEQYF.